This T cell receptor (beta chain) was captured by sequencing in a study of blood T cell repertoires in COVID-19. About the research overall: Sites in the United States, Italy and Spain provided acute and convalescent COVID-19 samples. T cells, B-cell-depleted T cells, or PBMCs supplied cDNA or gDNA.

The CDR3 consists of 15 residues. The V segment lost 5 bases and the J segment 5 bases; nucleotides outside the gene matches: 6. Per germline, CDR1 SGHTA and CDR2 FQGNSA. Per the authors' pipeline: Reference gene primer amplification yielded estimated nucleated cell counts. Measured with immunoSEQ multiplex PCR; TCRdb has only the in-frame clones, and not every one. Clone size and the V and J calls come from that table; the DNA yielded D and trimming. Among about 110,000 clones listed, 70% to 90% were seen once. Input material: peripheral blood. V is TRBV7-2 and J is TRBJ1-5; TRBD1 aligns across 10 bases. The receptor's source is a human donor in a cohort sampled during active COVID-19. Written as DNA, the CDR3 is TGTGCCAGCAGCCTTGGACAGGGGGGATATCAGCCCCAGCATTTT. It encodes CASSLGQGGYQPQHF. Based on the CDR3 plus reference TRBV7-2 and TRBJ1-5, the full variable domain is GAGVSQSPSNKVTEKGKDVELRCDPISGHTALYWYRQSLGQGLEFLIYFQGNSAPDKSGLPSDRFSAERTGGSVSTLTIQRTQQEDSAVYLCASSLGQGGYQPQHFGDGTRLSIL.